Below are 13 T cell receptor beta chains sequenced from a single sample in a study of T-cell memory formation after mild COVID-19. TCRdb re-analysed the 5' RACE reads in MiXCR, keeping a single row per CDR3 protein. The table shows more than 110,000 distinct CDR3 sequences, with 13% to 15% occurring only once. Sequencing was performed on PBMCs or a T cell subset sorted from them (not recorded which). These receptors all come from an adult woman who had mild COVID-19 (a few samples of this study predate the infection). Cell type and time point are not known.

This chain links TRBV24-1 with TRBJ2-5, with D uncertain. Trimming left V 4 bases short and J 3 bases short, with 17 bases between. This CDR3 is built from 16 residues. In germline, CDR1 is KGHDR, CDR2 SFDVKD. The CDR3 reads CATSDAGRGSEETQYF. The CDR3 DNA reads TGTGCCACCAGTGACGCTGGACGAGGCAGTGAAGAGACCCAGTACTTC.

This chain joins TRBV19 and TRBJ2-7, with 7 bases lining up with TRBD1. This CDR3 contains 15 residues. The germline CDR1 and CDR2 sequences are LNHDA and SQIVND (reference sequence). With V trimmed by 3 bases and J by 2 bases, 7 bases remained unmatched. As DNA, the CDR3 is TGTGCCAGTAGTATTGGCCAGGGGGTCACCTACGAGCAGTACTTC. Translation: CASSIGQGVTYEQYF.

The chain uses TRBV14 and TRBJ2-7; D possibly corresponds to TRBD1 (5 bases). The CDR3 length is 14 residues. Germline V gives CDR1 SGHDN, CDR2 FVKESK. The V end lost 4 bases, the J end lost 3 bases, and 13 bases lay between the germline ends. DNA of the CDR3: TGTGCCAGCAGCCTCTGGGGCCGCGGCTACGAGCAGTACTTC. This sequence encodes CASSLWGRGYEQYF.

The rearrangement links TRBV4-2 to TRBJ2-2; D not resolved. This CDR3 is 12 amino acids long. V lost 5 bases and J 5 bases, leaving 6 bases between the germline ends. CDR1 and CDR2 (germline): LGHNA, YNFKEQ. This CDR3 reads CASSTLTGELFF. CDR3 in DNA: TGTGCCAGCAGCACCTTAACCGGGGAGCTGTTTTTT.

The chain has TRBV7-9 and TRBJ2-5, with D tentatively TRBD1 or TRBD2 (5 bases each). V lost 0 bases to trimming and J lost 1 base, with 12 bases between them. The CDR3 has 16 amino acids. Germline CDR1 reads SEHNR; CDR2 reads FQNEAQ (reference sequence). The CDR3 nucleotides read TGTGCCAGCAGCTTAGCGATTGAGGGGTCCCAAGAGACCCAGTACTTC. This encodes CASSLAIEGSQETQYF.

The V and J genes are TRBV2 and TRBJ1-1, with a tentative D call TRBD1 (6 bases). The germline V gene has CDR1 SNHLY and CDR2 FYNNEI. The CDR3 contains 12 residues. The CDR3 nucleotides are TGTGTGTTGTGGGGGGCGAACACTGAAGCTTTCTTT. Residues: CVLWGANTEAFF.

The J gene is TRBJ1-1, the V gene TRBV6-2 or TRBV6-3; D unclear. V was cut by 0 bases and J by 5 bases, with 7 bases left in between. This CDR3 spans 13 amino acids. The germline V gene encodes CDR1 MNHEY and CDR2 SVGEGT. CDR3 region: CASSYSPGTEAFF. The CDR3 region has the DNA TGTGCCAGCAGTTACTCTCCGGGGACTGAAGCTTTCTTT.

This clonotype appeared a few times. This rearrangement joins TRBV7-9 to TRBJ2-1; perhaps TRBD1 as D (6 bases). In germline, CDR1 is SEHNR, CDR2 FQNEAQ (reference sequence). Trimming removed 3 bases at V and 4 bases at J, with 19 bases between. This CDR3 has 17 amino acids. The CDR3 DNA reads as TGTGCCAGCAGCTTCCTGAACAGGGCACCACCGTACAATGAGCAGTTCTTC. Amino acids: CASSFLNRAPPYNEQFF.

The V gene is TRBV7-9, the J gene TRBJ1-2; 7 bases map to TRBD1. CDR1 is SEHNR and CDR2 is FQNEAQ in the germline V gene (reference sequence). The V and J ends lost 2 bases and 3 bases, in that order; junction bases with no gene match: 9. The CDR3 covers 16 residues. The CDR3 nucleotides are TGTGCCAGCAGCTTACCCGACAGGGTCTCTGACTATGGCTACACCTTC. It yields the protein CASSLPDRVSDYGYTF.

This clonotype was found a few times. The chain carries TRBV4-2 and TRBJ1-1, with 8 bases aligning to TRBD1. Germline trimming cut 4 bases from V and 3 bases from J; bases unmatched to any gene: 7. The CDR3 contains 15 residues. From germline, CDR1 is LGHNA and CDR2 YNFKEQ. This CDR3 reads CASSLGLTGDTEAFF. CDR3 sequence (DNA): TGTGCCAGCAGCCTCGGGTTGACAGGGGACACTGAAGCTTTCTTT.

V is TRBV6-4 and J is TRBJ1-2; D is possibly TRBD1 (5 bases). This CDR3 is built from 16 residues. Germline CDR1 is MRHNA and CDR2 is SNTAGT. Deletions cut 6 bases from V and 4 bases from J, with 21 bases between. CDR3 loop: CASSEAPGPIPYGYTF. Here the CDR3 DNA reads TGTGCCAGCAGCGAAGCCCCGGGACCCATACCCTATGGCTACACCTTC.

This clonotype turned up a few times. The chain combines TRBV11-2 with TRBJ2-7; D not certain. The germline V gene encodes CDR1 SGHAT and CDR2 FQNNGV. Deletions cut 2 bases from V and 5 bases from J, with 4 bases between. CDR3 length: 11 amino acids. In DNA form, the CDR3 reads TGTGCCAGCAGCTTACTCAACGAGCAGTACTTC. Translated: CASSLLNEQYF.

The chain couples TRBV7-8 to TRBJ2-5, with 11 bases lining up with TRBD2. V was clipped by 6 bases and J by 2 bases; unmatched bases: 8. This CDR3 comprises 16 residues. Looked up from germline, CDR1 is SGHVS and CDR2 is FQNEAQ. The CDR3 region has the DNA TGTGCCAGCAGTGCCCGACTAGCGGGATTGCAAGAGACCCAGTACTTC. It codes for CASSARLAGLQETQYF.